The 22 T cell receptor beta chains below all came from one sample that was sequenced in a study of cytomegalovirus exposure and HLA in healthy donors (dated by TCRdb to the late 2010s). The method was the immunoSEQ multiplex PCR assay. For the multiplex PCR, a mixture combining 60 forward primers for TCR Vbeta segments and 13 reverse primers for TCR Jbeta segments was used. TCRdb limited this immuneACCESS table to in-frame rearrangements with V and J called. A share of clones is missing; checked studies link under half to unresolved V genes, and the rest is unexplained. Present in this sample are 200,000 to 250,000 clones, about 80% of which were seen just once. Roughly 0.58% of the sample goes to the ten largest clones. Sequencing was carried out using PBMCs. These receptors came from a woman aged 40 to 50 in good health and CMV-seronegative.

This clone was found once. The V gene is TRBV29-1, the J gene TRBJ1-2; D is ambiguous. The germline V gene encodes CDR1 SQVTM and CDR2 ANQGSEA. This CDR3 has 11 amino acids. Trimming removed 8 bases at V and 8 bases at J, with 15 bases between. The CDR3 here is CSTEVHQGYTF. Here the CDR3 DNA reads TGCAGCACCGAGGTCCATCAGGGCTACACCTTC. Combining the CDR3 with reference TRBV29-1 and TRBJ1-2 gives the whole variable domain SAVISQKPSRDICQRGTSLTIQCQVDSQVTMMFWYRQQPGQSLTLIATANQGSEATYESGFVIDKFPISRPNLTFSTLTVSNMSPEDSSIYLCSTEVHQGYTFGSGTRLTVV.

This clone has just a few counts. CDR3 sequence: CAIPTSGASYNEQFF. CDR3 DNA sequence: TGTGCCATTCCGACTAGCGGGGCTAGCTACAATGAGCAGTTCTTC. This chain uses TRBV7-9 with TRBJ2-1; 11 bases are a match to TRBD2. CDR3 length: 15 amino acids. V was clipped by 10 bases and J by 3 bases; unmatched bases: 8. Germline values: CDR1 SEHNR, CDR2 FQNEAQ (reference sequence). Together with reference TRBV7-9 and TRBJ2-1, the CDR3 gives the full variable domain: DTGVSQNPRHKITKRGQNVTFRCDPISEHNRLYWYRQTLGQGPEFLTYFQNEAQLEKSRLLSDRFSAERPKGSFSTLEIQRTEQGDSAMYLCAIPTSGASYNEQFFGPGTRLTVL.

For the CDR3, the DNA is TGTGCCAGTAGTATCAGGGTCGACTATGGCTACACCTTC. It codes for CASSIRVDYGYTF. This chain links TRBV19 with TRBJ1-2; TRBD1 is a possible D gene (5 bases). With 3 bases removed from V and 3 bases from J, the gap between germline ends came to 8 bases. This CDR3 is 13 amino acids long. The germline V gene encodes CDR1 LNHDA and CDR2 SQIVND (reference sequence).

The chain carries TRBV10-3 and TRBJ1-4; TRBD1 might be the D (6 bases). With 6 bases removed from V and 7 bases from J, the gap between germline ends came to 15 bases. Germline values: CDR1 ENHRY, CDR2 SYGVKD. The CDR3 has 14 amino acids. The CDR3 region is CAISQTGPFEKLFF. CDR3 bases: TGTGCCATCAGCCAGACAGGCCCATTTGAAAAACTGTTTTTT.

This chain links TRBV2 with TRBJ2-1; tentative D call: TRBD1 (6 bases). CDR3 length: 20 residues. The germline V gene has CDR1 SNHLY and CDR2 FYNNEI. V was shortened by 1 base and J by 9 bases, with 31 bases between the two germline ends. Here the CDR3 reads CASSEEGNRVSRKNEIEQFF. The CDR3 coding sequence is TGTGCCAGCAGTGAAGAGGGAAACAGGGTTTCCCGGAAGAATGAAATTGAGCAGTTCTTC.

The gene calls are TRBV6-5 and TRBJ1-5; the match to TRBD1 covers 10 bases. This CDR3 has 15 residues. Looked up from germline, CDR1 is MNHEY and CDR2 is SVGAGI. V shed 4 bases, J shed 8 bases, and the junction held 8 bases outside the gene matches. This CDR3 is CASSLRGDRGEPQHF. The CDR3 DNA is TGTGCCAGCAGTTTGCGGGGGGACAGGGGAGAGCCCCAGCATTTT.

The rearrangement joins TRBV13 to TRBJ2-1, with 10 positions matching TRBD1. V lost 5 bases, J lost 8 bases, and 6 bases stayed unmatched. Germline V CDR1 and CDR2: PRHDT, FYEKMQ (reference sequence). The CDR3 sequence is 14 residues long. The CDR3 reads CASSGGTGVDEQFF. The CDR3 nucleotides are TGTGCCAGCAGCGGAGGGACAGGGGTCGATGAGCAGTTCTTC.

The chain couples TRBV28 to TRBJ2-3, with D perhaps matching TRBD2 (5 bases). The germline CDR1 and CDR2 sequences are MDHEN and SYDVKM. The CDR3 runs 14 residues. V lost 7 bases, J lost 2 bases, and 13 bases lay in between. CDR3 nucleotides: TGTGCCAGCACCCTCGGACTCTTCACAGATACGCAGTATTTT. Encoded protein: CASTLGLFTDTQYF.

J is TRBJ2-1 and V is TRBV7-8; TRBD2 matches at 9 bases. The length of the CDR3 is 14 residues. The germline CDR1 and CDR2 sequences are SGHVS and FQNEAQ. J was trimmed by 6 bases and V by 3 bases; bases with no gene match: 3. CDR3 in amino acids: CASSFGGGGNEQFF. In DNA, the CDR3 is TGTGCCAGCAGCTTCGGCGGGGGGGGCAATGAGCAGTTCTTC.

The chain joins TRBV4-1 to TRBJ1-5, with D possibly being TRBD1 (6 bases). Looked up from germline, CDR1 is MGHRA and CDR2 is YSYEKL. Trimming cost V 3 bases and J 4 bases, with 16 bases left between them. This CDR3 has 16 amino acids. This chain's CDR3 is CASSHQRQVPNQPQHF. The CDR3 region has the DNA TGCGCCAGCAGCCACCAAAGACAGGTCCCTAATCAGCCCCAGCATTTT.

The chain combines TRBV11-2 with TRBJ2-5, with D hard to call. Germline V gene sequence: CDR1 SGHAT, CDR2 FQNNGV. This CDR3 has 14 amino acids. V was trimmed by 1 base and J by 4 bases, leaving 10 bases between them. The CDR3 nucleotides are TGTGCCAGCAGCTTAGGTTCCCTCCCAGAGACCCAGTACTTC. Translation gives CASSLGSLPETQYF.

The chain carries TRBV29-1 and TRBJ1-3; TRBD1 agrees at 7 bases. This CDR3 contains 14 residues. J lost 2 bases, V lost 3 bases, and 4 bases had no gene match. The germline CDR1 and CDR2 sequences are SQVTM and ANQGSEA. In nucleotides, the CDR3 is TGCAGCGTTGAGTACGACAGGGCTGGAAACACCATATATTTT. This sequence encodes CSVEYDRAGNTIYF. Complete variable domain (other parts from reference TRBV29-1 and TRBJ1-3): SAVISQKPSRDICQRGTSLTIQCQVDSQVTMMFWYRQQPGQSLTLIATANQGSEATYESGFVIDKFPISRPNLTFSTLTVSNMSPEDSSIYLCSVEYDRAGNTIYFGEGSWLTVV.

The chain has TRBV5-1 and TRBJ2-2, with 9 bases lining up with TRBD2. This CDR3 has 13 residues. In germline, CDR1 is SGHRS, CDR2 YFSETQ. Trimming at V came to 7 bases and at J to 8 bases, leaving 6 bases not matched to a gene. The DNA for the CDR3 is TGCGCCAGCGGGGGACTAGCATCGGGGGAGCTGTTTTTT. Translation: CASGGLASGELFF.

The chain recombines TRBV2 with TRBJ2-7, with TRBD1 matching 8 bases. This CDR3 is built from 13 residues. Germline trimming cut 6 bases from V and 5 bases from J; bases unmatched to any gene: 6. Germline V gene sequence: CDR1 SNHLY, CDR2 FYNNEI. The CDR3 loop reads CASRGQGDDEQYF. CDR3 bases: TGTGCCAGCAGAGGACAGGGAGACGACGAGCAGTACTTC.

The chain links TRBV2 to TRBJ1-6; weak D call: TRBD1 (5 bases). CDR3 length: 13 residues. CDR1 and CDR2 from the germline V gene are SNHLY and FYNNEI. The ends were cut back, 6 bases at V and 7 bases at J, with 10 bases in the middle. CDR3 in DNA: TGTGCCAGCAGAAGGGACTCCAATTCACCCCTCCACTTT. This gives the protein CASRRDSNSPLHF.

In this sample, this clone turned up many times. This chain links TRBV30 with TRBJ1-3; D ambiguous. V was pared by 2 bases and J by 0 bases, with 5 bases between. The CDR3 runs 13 residues. The germline gives CDR1 GTSNPN, CDR2 SVGIG (reference sequence). CDR3 sequence: CAWSLVSGNTIYF. CDR3 DNA sequence: TGTGCCTGGAGTTTAGTCTCTGGAAACACCATATATTTT.

The rearrangement links TRBV7-9 to TRBJ2-1; a possible D gene is TRBD2 (5 bases). Trimming took off 0 bases at V and 3 bases at J, with 6 bases between the two ends. Germline V gene data show CDR1 as SEHNR and CDR2 as FQNEAQ (reference sequence). The CDR3 is made up of 14 amino acids. CDR3 sequence reads: CASSLAGSYNEQFF. In nucleotides, the CDR3 is TGTGCCAGCAGCTTAGCGGGGAGCTACAATGAGCAGTTCTTC.

This chain connects TRBV19 to TRBJ1-2; D is possibly TRBD1 (6 bases). There are 15 residues in the CDR3. Germline CDR1 reads LNHDA; CDR2 reads SQIVND (reference sequence). V shed 3 bases and J shed 2 bases, with 13 bases lying between them. The CDR3 nucleotides read TGTGCCAGTAGTATGTCGGGGGGCCCAAACTATGGCTACACCTTC. Amino acids: CASSMSGGPNYGYTF.

The DNA of the CDR3 is TGTGCCAGCAGCACGTTGGCCGGACAGATCTATGGCTACACCTTC. It encodes CASSTLAGQIYGYTF. The rearrangement joins TRBV7-9 to TRBJ1-2, with a weak D call TRBD1 (6 bases). This CDR3 is 15 amino acids long. V dropped 5 bases and J dropped 4 bases, with 17 bases sitting between them. Germline-derived CDR1 and CDR2 are SEHNR and FQNEAQ (reference sequence).

J is TRBJ2-3 and V is TRBV6-1; tentatively, D is TRBD1 (6 bases). Looked up from germline, CDR1 is MNHNS and CDR2 is SASEGT. This CDR3 contains 16 residues. V lost 4 bases and J 0 bases, leaving 14 bases between the germline ends. CDR3 loop: CASSGTTGPSTDTQYF. In DNA, the CDR3 is TGTGCCAGCAGTGGAACGACAGGCCCCAGCACAGATACGCAGTATTTT.

The chain is built from TRBV6-5 and TRBJ1-1; D not resolved. Germline V CDR1 and CDR2: MNHEY, SVGAGI. This CDR3 comprises 14 residues. Trimming pared 3 bases from V and 5 bases from J, leaving 13 bases between. The CDR3 loop is CASSYSQVGTEAFF. For the CDR3, the DNA is TGTGCCAGCAGTTATAGTCAGGTTGGGACTGAAGCTTTCTTT.

The rearrangement links TRBV4-3 to TRBJ2-7, with D unclear. Germline-derived CDR1 and CDR2 are LGHNA and YSLEER. The CDR3 consists of 15 residues. V dropped 0 bases and J dropped 2 bases, with 11 bases sitting between them. The CDR3 region has the DNA TGCGCCAGCAGCCAAGAAGCCAGGCTGGCCTACGAGCAGTACTTC. Its protein is CASSQEARLAYEQYF.